The present T cell receptor (beta chain) was sequenced within a study of long-term antiretroviral therapy in people with HIV. V was trimmed by 2 bases and J by 6 bases, leaving 8 bases between them. From germline, CDR1 is SGHTA and CDR2 FQGTGA. This CDR3 has 13 amino acids. The study's findings and limits: Repertoires with HIV possessed tighter CDR3 length spans than those of controls.

Version v3.0 of the immunoSEQ assay ran at survey level. Sequencing used immunoSEQ multiplex PCR; TCRdb keeps in-frame clones, though not all of them. The profile shows 11,000 to 15,000 clones, around four fifths of them singletons. On this clone: Its specificity is not known.

The study drew at least one pre-ART and at least two post-ART PBMC samples from every donor. The TCR sequence derives from a woman aged 40 to 49 with HIV. This sample comprised unsorted PBMCs, obtained 1.8 years before starting antiretroviral therapy. The J gene is TRBJ2-1, the V gene TRBV7-3; weak D call: TRBD2 (5 bases). The CDR3 nucleotides read TGTGCCAGCAGCTTACTACTAGGCAATGAGCAGTTCTTC. The encoded protein is CASSLLLGNEQFF.